The following is a T cell receptor beta chain sequence with its context. Antigen specificity is unknown. These data come from a study of T cells in localized non-small cell lung cancer. Generated by immunoSEQ multiplex PCR, the TCRdb table keeps only in-frame clones and is missing some. Here the sample spans approximately 83,000 clones, approximately 90% being singletons. Study-level points and caveats: Density of T cells in blood, when higher, went with longer overall survival.

Per germline, CDR1 SGHRS and CDR2 YFSETQ. CDR3 length equals 12 residues. Between the trimmed V and J ends, which lost 1 base and 8 bases, there was a span of 7 bases. The clonotype comes from a woman aged 40-70 years with stage II squamous cell lung carcinoma. Sequencing was performed on PBMCs, taken before any cancer treatment. The chain couples TRBV5-1 to TRBJ2-1; unclear D gene. CDR3 protein: CASSLRMDEQFF. The CDR3 DNA sequence: TGCGCCAGCAGCTTGAGGATGGATGAGCAGTTCTTC. The variable domain in full, completed from reference TRBV5-1 and TRBJ2-1, reads KAGVTQTPRYLIKTRGQQVTLSCSPISGHRSVSWYQQTPGQGLQFLFEYFSETQRNKGNFPGRFSGRQFSNSRSEMNVSTLELGDSALYLCASSLRMDEQFFGPGTRLTVL.